The TCR beta chain described here comes from a study of shared clonotypes between healthy human individuals. Overall study results and limits: The study sampled only blood, and tissue repertoires likely differ. For naive CD4 cells, roughly 5% of clonotypes were shared across a few donors.

Notes on this clone: No antigen is known for it.

Clones were sequenced by immunoSEQ multiplex PCR, and TCRdb holds only the in-frame ones, with some missing. The profile shows fewer than 850,000 clones, around 72% of them singletons. The CDR3 length is 14 residues. Trimming took 3 bases from V and 0 from J, leaving 8 bases between them. Germline values: CDR1 SNHLY, CDR2 FYNNEI. Splitting the CD4+ cells yielded a CD45RA+ naive subset and a CD45RA-negative memory subset. The material sequenced was memory CD4+ T cells sorted from blood. As for subset: CD45RA-negative fraction. The clonotype comes from a woman under 40 in good health. The chain links TRBV2 to TRBJ1-2; D not certain. The CDR3 sequence: CASSETQANYGYTF. As DNA, the CDR3 is TGTGCCAGCAGTGAGACGCAAGCTAACTATGGCTACACCTTC.